The 13 T cell receptor beta chains listed next were all sequenced from one sample in a study of cytomegalovirus exposure and HLA in healthy donors. Vbeta (60) and Jbeta (13) primers were used in the PCR. Data came from immunoSEQ multiplex PCR; TCRdb stores just in-frame clones and leaves some out. The sample shows 200,000 to 250,000 clones, roughly 90% of them seen only once. Sample: PBMCs. These receptors came from a woman aged 18-35 years in good health and CMV-seronegative.

V and J are TRBV5-1 and TRBJ2-5; 7 positions agree with TRBD2. Germline-derived CDR1 and CDR2 are SGHRS and YFSETQ. V trimming: 3 bases; J trimming: 2 bases; junction bases outside the gene matches: 4. This CDR3 is 14 amino acids long. The CDR3 spells CASSWGDYQETQYF. The CDR3 bases are TGCGCCAGCAGCTGGGGGGACTATCAAGAGACCCAGTACTTC.

The CDR3 DNA follows: TGTGCCAGCAGCTTAGGCGCGGGACTAGGGCACGAGCAGTTCTTC. Translating it yields CASSLGAGLGHEQFF. The chain employs TRBV7-3 and TRBJ2-1; TRBD2 matches 8 bases. J was trimmed by 10 bases and V by 2 bases; bases with no gene match: 10. Germline loops: CDR1 SGHTA, CDR2 FQGTGA. The CDR3 has 15 residues.

The rearrangement uses TRBV7-6 and TRBJ2-1, with 7 bases that match TRBD1. Germline CDR1 is SGHVS and CDR2 is FNYEAQ. J was trimmed by 8 bases and V by 5 bases; bases with no gene match: 6. The CDR3 length is 13 residues. For the CDR3, the DNA is TGTGCCAGCAGCCTAGACAGGGAAGATGAGCAGTTCTTC. This translates into CASSLDREDEQFF.

The chain has TRBV14 and TRBJ2-1; TRBD2 aligns across 11 bases. Trimming at V came to 1 base and at J to 9 bases, leaving 5 bases not matched to a gene. Per germline, CDR1 SGHDN and CDR2 FVKESK. The CDR3 length is 15 residues. Here the CDR3 DNA reads TGTGCCAGCAGCCAAGCACTAGCGGGAGTGGTTGAGCAGTTCTTC. Its translation: CASSQALAGVVEQFF.

This clone was counted a single time. CDR3 loop: CASSLAGGIQYF. DNA of the CDR3: TGTGCCAGCAGCTTAGCAGGGGGCATTCAGTACTTC. V usage is TRBV11-2 and J usage is TRBJ2-4, with 7 bases lining up with TRBD1. In germline, CDR1 is SGHAT, CDR2 FQNNGV. After removal of 1 base from V and 9 bases from J, the junction contained 0 bases not matched to a gene. This CDR3 is built from 12 residues.

This chain joins TRBV4-3 and TRBJ1-2; D is possibly TRBD1 (5 bases). Deletions cut 0 bases from V and 5 bases from J, with 13 bases between. The CDR3 loop spans 15 amino acids. Germline-derived CDR1 and CDR2 are LGHNA and YSLEER. CDR3 sequence reads: CASSQDLQGGYGYTF. CDR3 coding DNA: TGCGCCAGCAGCCAAGATTTGCAGGGTGGGTATGGCTACACCTTC.

The chain joins TRBV11-2 to TRBJ1-6; 10 bases map to TRBD1. The length of the CDR3 is 15 residues. Trimming cost V 5 bases and J 9 bases; bases outside gene matches: 7. Germline loops: CDR1 SGHAT, CDR2 FQNNGV. CDR3 nucleotide sequence: TGTGCCAGCAGCCCGACAGGGGGCTACGGTTCACCCCTCCACTTT. Translation gives CASSPTGGYGSPLHF.

The chain joins TRBV7-2 to TRBJ2-5, with 10 bases fitting TRBD2. Gene TRBJ2-7 matches the end of the DNA better, so the J call may be wrong. The germline gives CDR1 SGHTA, CDR2 FQGNSA. The CDR3 loop spans 15 amino acids. CDR3 loop: CASSLEAGGPFEQYF. The DNA for the CDR3 is TGTGCCAGCAGCTTAGAAGCGGGAGGGCCTTTCGAGCAGTACTTC.

For the CDR3, the DNA is TGCGCCAGCAGCCGGGACATTAGCTCCTACGAGCAGTACTTC. Its protein is CASSRDISSYEQYF. The V gene is TRBV5-1, the J gene TRBJ2-7, with D possibly TRBD1 on 6 matching bases. V gave up 4 bases and J gave up 0 bases, with 11 bases separating them. This CDR3 region has 14 residues. Germline V gene data show CDR1 as SGHRS and CDR2 as YFSETQ.

The chain uses TRBV5-5 and TRBJ2-3; 8 bases match TRBD2. Germline V gene lookup returns CDR1 SGHKS and CDR2 YYEKEE (reference sequence). V trimming: 4 bases; J trimming: 4 bases; junction bases outside the gene matches: 8. This CDR3 has 15 amino acids. CDR3 bases: TGTGCCAGCAGCCGGGCGAGCGGGAGCGCAGATACGCAGTATTTT. This codes for CASSRASGSADTQYF.

The chain couples TRBV4-3 to TRBJ2-7; tentatively, D is TRBD2 (5 bases). CDR3 length: 14 amino acids. In germline, CDR1 is LGHNA, CDR2 YSLEER. Trimming left V 1 base short and J 3 bases short, with 10 bases between. CDR3 sequence reads: CASSQVSAGYEQYF. CDR3 coding DNA: TGCGCCAGCAGCCAAGTCTCGGCGGGCTACGAGCAGTACTTC.

V usage is TRBV27 and J usage is TRBJ2-4; possible D gene TRBD2, 7 bases. This CDR3 region has 14 residues. The V and J ends lost 5 bases and 8 bases respectively, with 16 bases between them. Looked up from germline, CDR1 is MNHEY and CDR2 is SMNVEV (reference sequence). The CDR3 region is CASSPQQGGDIQYF. The CDR3 bases are TGTGCCAGCAGTCCCCAACAGGGAGGGGACATTCAGTACTTC.

The V call is TRBV19, the J call TRBJ1-2, with TRBD1 matching 12 bases. This CDR3 has 20 amino acids. CDR1 LNHDA and CDR2 SQIVND come from the germline V gene (reference sequence). V lost 8 bases to trimming and J lost 6 bases; unmatched junction nucleotides: 25. This chain's CDR3 is CASPQNIRDRGRPGEDGYTF. The CDR3 DNA reads TGTGCCAGTCCACAAAACATAAGGGACAGGGGGCGCCCAGGTGAAGATGGCTACACCTTC.